The 20 T cell receptor beta chains presented below share a single source sample, sequenced in a study of cytomegalovirus exposure and HLA in healthy donors. The study ran its PCR with 60 Vbeta and 13 Jbeta primers. Produced via immunoSEQ multiplex PCR; TCRdb's table is partial and in-frame only. The table shows more than 85,000 clones, with about two thirds occurring only once. The sequenced material came from PBMCs. These receptors were collected from a woman aged 50 to 65 in good health and CMV-seropositive.

This chain links TRBV18 with TRBJ2-5; D ambiguous. The CDR3 runs to 12 residues. Germline CDR1 is KGHSH and CDR2 is LQKENI. The ends were cut back, 3 bases at V and 4 bases at J, with 6 bases in the middle. DNA for the CDR3: TGTGCCAGCTCACCGGCTTTAGAGACCCAGTACTTC. Encoded protein: CASSPALETQYF.

Worth noting for this clone: Relative to the germline gene, one junction end is altered; a read error may explain this. The chain recombines TRBV19 with TRBJ2-1; 9 positions agree with TRBD2. CDR1 LNHDA and CDR2 SQIVND come from the germline V gene (reference sequence). The CDR3 runs to 17 residues. CDR3 in DNA: TGTGCCAGTAGTATTAGCGGGGGAGGGGGCTCCTTCAATGAGCAGTTCTTC. Protein: CASSISGGGGSFNEQFF.

This chain connects TRBV5-1 to TRBJ2-1; 15 bases match TRBD2. Germline V gene sequence: CDR1 SGHRS, CDR2 YFSETQ. Trimming cost V 9 bases and J 6 bases; bases outside gene matches: 4. This CDR3 has 14 residues. The CDR3 here is CATSGLAGGNEQFF. CDR3 DNA: TGCGCCACCTCGGGACTAGCGGGGGGCAATGAGCAGTTCTTC.

This clone was detected a few times. The V gene is TRBV7-2, the J gene TRBJ2-3, with D possibly TRBD1 on 5 matching bases. Trimming took 1 base from V and 2 from J, leaving 13 bases between them. The germline gives CDR1 SGHTA, CDR2 FQGNSA. The CDR3 spans 16 residues. CDR3 loop: CASSLETGYATDTQYF. CDR3 nucleotide sequence: TGTGCCAGCAGCTTAGAAACAGGCTACGCCACAGATACGCAGTATTTT.

CDR3 DNA: TGTGCCAGCTCACCGGGACTAACCCACGAGCAGTACTTC. Translation: CASSPGLTHEQYF. The chain joins TRBV18 to TRBJ2-7; 7 nucleotides align to TRBD2. Germline V gives CDR1 KGHSH, CDR2 LQKENI. This CDR3 is built from 13 residues. J lost 5 bases, V lost 3 bases, and 4 bases had no gene match.

This chain joins TRBV28 and TRBJ1-5; D is possibly TRBD1 (6 bases). The length of the CDR3 is 14 residues. CDR1 and CDR2 (germline): MDHEN, SYDVKM. The V gene lost 11 bases and the J gene lost 6 bases, with 20 bases spanning the gap. CDR3 bases: TGTGCCTCCCTTTCGGGGGGCTTTTCTCAGCCCCAGCATTTT. Translated, it gives CASLSGGFSQPQHF.

The chain has TRBV25-1 and TRBJ1-6; possible D gene TRBD1, 5 bases. The CDR3 loop spans 13 amino acids. Germline lookup yields CDR1 MGHDK and CDR2 SYGVNS. V shed 6 bases and J shed 6 bases, with 9 bases lying between them. The CDR3 coding sequence is TGTGCCAGCAGAAGGGGCGGTAATTCACCCCTCCACTTT. Amino acid sequence: CASRRGGNSPLHF.

The chain carries TRBV5-1 and TRBJ2-1; the match to TRBD2 covers 10 bases. V shed 1 base, J shed 1 base, and the junction held 8 bases outside the gene matches. The CDR3 has 18 amino acids. The germline gives CDR1 SGHRS, CDR2 YFSETQ. The CDR3 sequence is CASSLYLAGVGSYNEQFF. The CDR3 DNA follows: TGCGCCAGCAGCTTGTACCTAGCGGGAGTTGGATCCTACAATGAGCAGTTCTTC.

The table lists this clone with a count of one. The chain combines TRBV28 with TRBJ1-5; TRBD1 matches 9 bases. V lost 5 bases, J lost 2 bases, and 16 bases stayed unmatched. This CDR3 comprises 19 residues. Per the germline V gene, CDR1 is MDHEN and CDR2 is SYDVKM. The CDR3, as DNA: TGTGCCAGCAGTCCCACATCGCCCGGGGACAGGGTTGGCAATCAGCCCCAGCATTTT. It encodes CASSPTSPGDRVGNQPQHF.

The rearrangement links TRBV19 to TRBJ2-2, with D possibly matching TRBD2 (5 bases). V was shortened by 3 bases and J by 13 bases, with 27 bases between the two germline ends. The CDR3 length is 17 residues. Germline lookup yields CDR1 LNHDA and CDR2 SQIVND (reference sequence). CDR3 region: CASSISPPDWSNPRLFF. The CDR3, as DNA: TGTGCCAGTAGTATTAGCCCCCCGGACTGGTCCAACCCGAGGCTGTTTTTT.

This chain joins TRBV7-3 and TRBJ1-1; D is undetermined. Per germline, CDR1 SGHTA and CDR2 FQGTGA. Trimming removed 5 bases from V and 3 bases from J, with 10 bases in between. The CDR3 covers 13 residues. This chain's CDR3 is CASSRGLHTEAFF. CDR3 nucleotide sequence: TGTGCCAGCAGCCGAGGGCTGCACACTGAAGCTTTCTTT.

The rearrangement uses TRBV29-1 and TRBJ2-5, with TRBD2 matching over 7 bases. Germline V CDR1 and CDR2: SQVTM, ANQGSEA. The V gene end was trimmed by 8 bases and the J gene end by 1 base; junction bases not matched to a gene: 13. The length of the CDR3 is 15 residues. The CDR3 region has the DNA TGCAGCTCTCCGGGGGGTGGGAGAAGCCAAGAGACCCAGTACTTC. Translation: CSSPGGGRSQETQYF.

In regard to this clone: Other DNA sequences of this sample code for an identical CDR3. The chain links TRBV7-9 to TRBJ1-1, with TRBD1 identical over 7 bases. The CDR3 is 14 residues long. The junction had 3 bases not matched to a gene; V was cut back by 1 base and J by 4 bases. Per germline, CDR1 SEHNR and CDR2 FQNEAQ (reference sequence). DNA for the CDR3: TGTGCCAGCAGCTTAGGACAGGGAAGCACTGAAGCTTTCTTT. Its translation is CASSLGQGSTEAFF.

This chain uses TRBV28 with TRBJ2-5; D may be TRBD2 (6 bases). The DNA end lines up better with TRBJ2-7; the J call may be wrong. CDR3 length equals 12 residues. Germline-derived CDR1 and CDR2 are MDHEN and SYDVKM. CDR3 protein: CASRPREAEQYF. For the CDR3, the DNA is TGTGCCAGCAGGCCAAGGGAGGCCGAGCAGTACTTC.

This clone was picked up a small number of times. The chain couples TRBV27 to TRBJ1-1; 9 bases fit TRBD1. J was trimmed by 5 bases and V by 6 bases; bases with no gene match: 10. CDR1 and CDR2 (germline): MNHEY, SMNVEV (reference sequence). The CDR3 totals 15 residues. DNA of the CDR3: TGTGCCAGCAGGACCGGACAGGGGAGGGTGACTGAAGCTTTCTTT. Translated, it gives CASRTGQGRVTEAFF.

This sequence joins TRBV5-4 and TRBJ2-2; 11 bases match TRBD1. Germline loops: CDR1 SGHNT, CDR2 YYREEE (reference sequence). The CDR3 is made up of 17 amino acids. V shed 4 bases, J shed 1 base, and the junction held 6 bases outside the gene matches. CDR3 amino acids: CASSVGGTGGNTGELFF. CDR3 DNA: TGTGCCAGCAGCGTGGGAGGGACAGGGGGGAACACCGGGGAGCTGTTTTTT.

The chain recombines TRBV18 with TRBJ2-7; 7 bases fit TRBD1. The J segment lost 6 bases and the V segment lost 3 bases, leaving 17 bases of the junction unmatched. CDR3 length: 17 amino acids. Per the germline V gene, CDR1 is KGHSH and CDR2 is LQKENI. The CDR3 DNA follows: TGTGCCAGCTCACCGCTCCCCGGGACAGCAACCCGGGGCGAGCAGTACTTC. Translated, it gives CASSPLPGTATRGEQYF.

This clone was observed a few times. The genes are TRBV4-3 and TRBJ2-2, with D possibly matching TRBD2 (6 bases). Trimming left V 4 bases short and J 4 bases short, with 10 bases between. The CDR3 covers 14 residues. CDR1 LGHNA and CDR2 YSLEER come from the germline V gene. This chain's CDR3 is CASSPRAGTGELFF. The DNA of the CDR3 is TGCGCCAGCAGCCCCCGAGCGGGCACCGGGGAGCTGTTTTTT.

V and J are TRBV27 and TRBJ2-7; TRBD1 matches 8 bases. J gave up 0 bases and V 6 bases, and 7 bases lay outside the gene matches. Germline CDR1 is MNHEY and CDR2 is SMNVEV (reference sequence). The CDR3 length is 15 residues. CDR3 sequence reads: CASRARTGFSYEQYF. CDR3 nucleotide sequence: TGTGCCAGCAGGGCCCGGACAGGGTTCTCCTACGAGCAGTACTTC.

The gene calls are TRBV9 and TRBJ1-5; TRBD1 matches at 8 bases. Looked up from germline, CDR1 is SGDLS and CDR2 is YYNGEE. J was trimmed by 7 bases and V by 10 bases; bases with no gene match: 16. The CDR3 is 15 residues long. CDR3 sequence (DNA): TGTGCCTCCTCCCCAGGACAGGGTCTCTCGCAGCCCCAGCATTTT. This codes for CASSPGQGLSQPQHF.